The subject of this entry is one T cell receptor (beta chain). The V segment lost 5 bases and the J segment 0 bases; nucleotides outside the gene matches: 7. Per the germline V gene, CDR1 is MNHEY and CDR2 is SMNVEV (reference sequence). The CDR3 runs to 17 residues. These data belong to a study of blood T cell repertoires in COVID-19. Study background: The United States, Italy and Spain supplied acute and convalescent COVID-19 samples. Sources were T cells, B-cell-depleted T cells, or PBMCs; the material itself was cDNA or gDNA.

Original data processing: Cell counts per sample came from amplifying reference gene primers. Some clones are missing from TCRdb's copy, which holds only in-frame ones; the method was immunoSEQ multiplex PCR. The V and J calls and clone size come from that table; D and trimming were worked out from the DNA. The table lists 30,000 to 40,000 clones, 80% to 95% of them singletons. Sequences were obtained from peripheral blood. The chain is built from TRBV27 and TRBJ1-6; 7 bases fit TRBD1. The clonotype was recovered from an elderly woman with acute or convalescent COVID-19. Written as DNA, the CDR3 is TGTGCCAGCAGTGTCACAGGGGCCAGCTCCTATAATTCACCCCTCCACTTT. Translation gives CASSVTGASSYNSPLHF.